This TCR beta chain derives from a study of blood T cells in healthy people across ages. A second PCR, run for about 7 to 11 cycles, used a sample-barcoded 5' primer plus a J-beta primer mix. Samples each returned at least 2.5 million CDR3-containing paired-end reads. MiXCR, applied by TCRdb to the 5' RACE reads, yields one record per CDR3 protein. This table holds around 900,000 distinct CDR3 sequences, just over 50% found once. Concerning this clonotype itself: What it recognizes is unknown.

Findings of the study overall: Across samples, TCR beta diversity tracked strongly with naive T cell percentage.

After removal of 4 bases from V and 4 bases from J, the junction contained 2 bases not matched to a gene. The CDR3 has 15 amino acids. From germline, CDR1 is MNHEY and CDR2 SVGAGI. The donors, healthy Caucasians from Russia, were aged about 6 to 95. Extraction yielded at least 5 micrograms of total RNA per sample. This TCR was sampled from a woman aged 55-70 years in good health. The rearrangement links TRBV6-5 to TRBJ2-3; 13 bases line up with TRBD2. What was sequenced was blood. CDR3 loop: CASSWTSGGADTQYF. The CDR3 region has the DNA TGTGCCAGCAGTTGGACTAGCGGGGGAGCAGATACGCAGTATTTT.